This T cell receptor beta chain was observed in a study of blood T cell repertoires in COVID-19. Study overall: Acute and convalescent COVID-19 specimens originated in the United States, Italy and Spain. Sample material is recorded as cDNA or gDNA derived from T cells, B-cell-depleted T cells, or PBMCs.

Germline V gene data show CDR1 as LGHNA and CDR2 as YNFKEQ. Trimming removed 0 bases from V and 4 bases from J, with 12 bases in between. The CDR3 consists of 15 residues. Clones were sequenced by immunoSEQ multiplex PCR, and TCRdb holds only the in-frame ones, with some missing. The sample includes tens of thousands of clones, roughly four fifths seen only once; the top ten take roughly a tenth. The source material was peripheral blood. V usage is TRBV4-2 and J usage is TRBJ1-2; a weak D match, TRBD1 (5 bases). The origin of this receptor is a man aged 45-60 years with COVID-19, enrolled during active disease. As DNA, the CDR3 is TGTGCCAGCAGCCAAGAATTAGGGGTTATCTATGGCTACACCTTC. Translated: CASSQELGVIYGYTF.